This T cell receptor beta chain was captured by sequencing in a study of shared clonotypes between healthy human individuals. Study-wide points: Generally, estimated richness proved larger in naive subsets than it did in memory subsets. The authors expected sequencing depth to affect clonotype sharing among donors.

Assay: immunoSEQ multiplex PCR; the TCRdb copy retains only in-frame clones and omits some. The sample holds around 2,100,000 clones, roughly 94% seen once. With regard to this clone: The antigen remains undetermined.

Positively selected for CCR7, the CD45RO-negative cells used as naive CD8 cells excluded terminally differentiated effector memory CD45RA+ cells. All participating donors were Caucasian adults from Nashville, Tennessee. This CDR3 spans 14 amino acids. Trimming removed 1 base at V and 2 bases at J, with 12 bases between. In germline, CDR1 is SQVTM, CDR2 ANQGSEA. This sequence originates from a man aged 18 to 29 in good health. J is TRBJ2-7 and V is TRBV29-1, with D tentatively TRBD1 or TRBD2 (5 bases each). The sequenced sample was naive CD8+ T cells sorted from blood. The CDR3 sequence is CSVEAEDNTYEQYF. CDR3 bases: TGCAGCGTTGAAGCGGAGGACAACACCTACGAGCAGTACTTC.